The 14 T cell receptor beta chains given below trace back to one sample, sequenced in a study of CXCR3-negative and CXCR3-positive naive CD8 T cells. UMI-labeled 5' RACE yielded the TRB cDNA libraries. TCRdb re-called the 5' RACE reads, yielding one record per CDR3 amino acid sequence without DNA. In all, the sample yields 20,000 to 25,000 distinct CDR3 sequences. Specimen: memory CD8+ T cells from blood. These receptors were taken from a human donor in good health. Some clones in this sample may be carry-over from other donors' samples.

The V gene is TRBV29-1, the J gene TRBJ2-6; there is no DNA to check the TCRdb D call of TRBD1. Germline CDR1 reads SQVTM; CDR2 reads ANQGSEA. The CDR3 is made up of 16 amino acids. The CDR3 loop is CSVTGTGNSGANVLTF.

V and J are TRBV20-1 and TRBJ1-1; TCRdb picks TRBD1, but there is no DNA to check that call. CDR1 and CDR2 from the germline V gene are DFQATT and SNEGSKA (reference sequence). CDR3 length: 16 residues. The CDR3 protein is CSARERGQNMNTEAFF.

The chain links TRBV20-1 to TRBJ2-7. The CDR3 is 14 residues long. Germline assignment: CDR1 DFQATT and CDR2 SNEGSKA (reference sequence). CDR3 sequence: CSARLQDRSYEQYF.

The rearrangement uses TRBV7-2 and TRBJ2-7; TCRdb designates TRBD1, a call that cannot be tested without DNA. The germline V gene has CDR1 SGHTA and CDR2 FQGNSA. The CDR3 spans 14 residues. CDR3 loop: CASSLAWDSYEQYF.

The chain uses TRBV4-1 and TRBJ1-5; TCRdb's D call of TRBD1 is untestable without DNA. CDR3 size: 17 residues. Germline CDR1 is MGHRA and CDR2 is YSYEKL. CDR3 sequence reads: CASSQALTGTGNQPQHF.

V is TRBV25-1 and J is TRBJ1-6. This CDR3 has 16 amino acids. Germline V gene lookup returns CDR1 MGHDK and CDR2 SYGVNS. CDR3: CASSEPDGYLNSPLHF.

CDR3 in amino acids: CASSQDRDLITEAFF. The V call is TRBV4-1, the J call TRBJ1-1; TCRdb lists TRBD1, though no DNA is available to test this call. Germline assignment: CDR1 MGHRA and CDR2 YSYEKL. The CDR3 consists of 15 residues.

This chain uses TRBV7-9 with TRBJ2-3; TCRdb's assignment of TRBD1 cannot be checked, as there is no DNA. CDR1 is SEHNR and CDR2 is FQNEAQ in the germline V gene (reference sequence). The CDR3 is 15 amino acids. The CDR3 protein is CASSPSGGASDTQYF.

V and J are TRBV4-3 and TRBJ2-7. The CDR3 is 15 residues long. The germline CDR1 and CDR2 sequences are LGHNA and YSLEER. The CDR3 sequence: CASSQDWGESYEQYF.

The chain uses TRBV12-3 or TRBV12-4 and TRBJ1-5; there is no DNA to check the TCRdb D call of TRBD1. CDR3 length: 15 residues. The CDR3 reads CASSWTGGNNQPQHF.

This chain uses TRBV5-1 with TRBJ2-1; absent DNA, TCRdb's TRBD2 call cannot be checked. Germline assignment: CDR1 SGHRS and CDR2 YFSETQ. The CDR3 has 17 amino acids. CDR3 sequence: CASSVLGLVAGANEQFF.

CDR3 loop: CASSDRQGTYNEQFF. The J gene is TRBJ2-1, the V gene TRBV7-6; no DNA is available, so the TRBD1 call from TCRdb remains unchecked. Germline-derived CDR1 and CDR2 are SGHVS and FNYEAQ. The CDR3 is made up of 15 amino acids. The entire variable domain, with the rest obtained from reference TRBV7-6 and TRBJ2-1, is as follows: GAGVSQSPRYKVTKRGQDVALRCDPISGHVSLYWYRQALGQGPEFLTYFNYEAQQDKSGLPNDRFSAERPEGSISTLTIQRTEQRDSAMYRCASSDRQGTYNEQFFGPGTRLTVL.

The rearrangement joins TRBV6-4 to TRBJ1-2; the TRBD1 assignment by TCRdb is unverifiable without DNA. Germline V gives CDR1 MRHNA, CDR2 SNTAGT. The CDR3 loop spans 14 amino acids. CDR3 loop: CASSDSTGSYGYTF.

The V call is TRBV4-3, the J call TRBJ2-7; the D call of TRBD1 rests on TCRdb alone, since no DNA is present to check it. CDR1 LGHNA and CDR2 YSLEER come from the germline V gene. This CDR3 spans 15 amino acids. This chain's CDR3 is CASSQDSQGFYEQYF.